The next 6 T cell receptor beta chains were all read from a single sample in a study of blood T cells in healthy people across ages. Then a second PCR, running about 7 to 11 cycles, was carried out with a sample-barcoded 5' primer and a J-beta primer mix. Each CDR3 protein gets one entry after TCRdb re-called the 5' RACE reads with MiXCR. The sample lists around 940,000 distinct CDR3 sequences, roughly 51% occurring once. The sequenced sample was blood. Receptors originate from an older woman in good health.

This sequence joins TRBV12-3 or TRBV12-4 and TRBJ1-5; D not certain. The V end lost 3 bases, the J end lost 0 bases, and 9 bases lay between the germline ends. CDR3 length equals 15 residues. The CDR3 region has the DNA TGTGCCAGCAGTTTCCTCGTCGGTAGCAATCAGCCCCAGCATTTT. Translated: CASSFLVGSNQPQHF.

This clonotype was recorded many times. The rearrangement joins TRBV6-2 or TRBV6-3 to TRBJ2-5; D is perhaps TRBD1 (6 bases). V was trimmed by 6 bases and J by 7 bases, leaving 21 bases between them. The CDR3 sequence is 15 residues long. Germline CDR1 and CDR2: MNHEY and SVGEGT. In nucleotides, the CDR3 is TGTGCCAGCAGCCAAGACGAAGGGGGAGTCGGGACCCAGTACTTC. Residues: CASSQDEGGVGTQYF.

The chain joins TRBV14 to TRBJ2-4, with D perhaps TRBD2 (7 bases). CDR3 length equals 14 residues. The V gene lost 2 bases and the J gene lost 9 bases, with 14 bases spanning the gap. Germline V CDR1 and CDR2: SGHDN, FVKESK. The CDR3 region has the DNA TGTGCCAGCAGCCAATTAGTGGGAGGGGGCATTCAGTACTTC. Its translation is CASSQLVGGGIQYF.

The chain links TRBV7-2 to TRBJ2-7, with a tentative D call TRBD2 (6 bases). Germline V gene lookup returns CDR1 SGHTA and CDR2 FQGNSA. Trimming stripped 8 bases from V and 0 bases from J, with 14 bases between. This CDR3 contains 14 residues. This CDR3 reads CASVRDSFSYEQYF. The CDR3 DNA follows: TGTGCCAGCGTCCGGGACTCATTCTCCTACGAGCAGTACTTC.

The chain couples TRBV18 to TRBJ2-5; no firm D call. This CDR3 is built from 14 residues. Trimming removed 5 bases at V and 5 bases at J, with 15 bases between. Germline CDR1 and CDR2: KGHSH and LQKENI. This CDR3 is CASSAVALQETQYF. CDR3 in DNA: TGTGCCAGCTCAGCAGTGGCGTTACAGGAGACCCAGTACTTC.

This chain joins TRBV27 and TRBJ2-3; 9 nucleotides line up with TRBD2. CDR1 MNHEY and CDR2 SMNVEV come from the germline V gene (reference sequence). The CDR3 contains 19 residues. Trimming removed 3 bases from V and 0 bases from J; junction bases left unmatched: 13. The CDR3 sequence: CASSFGLAGSAQSTDTQYF. The DNA of the CDR3 is TGTGCCAGCAGTTTTGGGCTAGCGGGATCCGCTCAAAGCACAGATACGCAGTATTTT.